This T cell receptor beta chain was profiled in a study of cytomegalovirus exposure and HLA in healthy donors. Trimming took 5 bases from V and 4 from J, leaving 11 bases between them. Germline CDR1 and CDR2: SGHAT and FQNNGV. The CDR3 covers 13 residues. The count of this clone is one. The PCR contained 60 Vbeta and 13 Jbeta primers. As originally analysed: Later reanalysis found approximately 80 million unique TCR beta chains, some 10 million of them shared. Data came from immunoSEQ multiplex PCR; TCRdb stores just in-frame clones and leaves some out. The V and J calls and the clone size are those of that table, but D and trimming were determined from the DNA. The table has over 110,000 clones, about 84% seen once.

The TCR was taken from a woman in her 40s in good health and CMV-seropositive. What was sequenced was PBMCs. The chain combines TRBV11-2 with TRBJ2-5, with D possibly being TRBD2 (5 bases). Here the CDR3 DNA reads TGTGCCAGCAGCCCTCGGGGTGGAGAGACCCAGTACTTC. Residues: CASSPRGGETQYF.